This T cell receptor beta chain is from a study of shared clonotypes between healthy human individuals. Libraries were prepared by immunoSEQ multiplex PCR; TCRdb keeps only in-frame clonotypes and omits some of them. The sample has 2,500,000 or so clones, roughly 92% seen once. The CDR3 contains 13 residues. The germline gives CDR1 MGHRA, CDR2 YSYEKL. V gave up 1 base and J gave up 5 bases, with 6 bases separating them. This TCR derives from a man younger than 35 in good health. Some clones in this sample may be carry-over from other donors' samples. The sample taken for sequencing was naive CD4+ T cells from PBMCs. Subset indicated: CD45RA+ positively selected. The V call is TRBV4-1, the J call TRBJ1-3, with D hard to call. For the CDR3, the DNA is TGCGCCAGCAGCCAAGGCAGGAGAAACACCATATATTTT. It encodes CASSQGRRNTIYF.